This TCR beta chain derives from a study of monozygotic twins with inflammatory bowel disease. General study findings and limits: With inverse Simpson as the measure, TCRbeta diversity was lower in IBD patients than in healthy co-twins. Since immunosuppressive treatments differed, patient repertoires may have gained added variability.

cDNA synthesis was performed in eight separate reactions for each sample. Incorporation of UMIs carrying a 6-nucleotide sample barcode was performed by template switching. Following a re-call of the 5' RACE reads, TCRdb has one entry per CDR3 protein and lacks DNA. The sample includes 85,000 to 110,000 distinct CDR3 sequences. In the case of this clonotype: As yet, its antigen is unknown.

The CDR3 is 18 residues long. CDR1 is DFQATT, CDR2 SNEGSKA, per germline (reference sequence). The V gene is TRBV20-1, the J gene TRBJ2-1; the D call of TRBD2 rests on TCRdb alone, since no DNA is present to check it. The material sequenced was blood. The receptor was derived from a human donor with ulcerative colitis or Crohn's disease, or a healthy co-twin of an affected twin (not recorded which). CDR3 in amino acids: CSASKPSGRPSSYNEQFF.